This T cell receptor beta chain is from a study of shared clonotypes between healthy human individuals. Study-level information: There were three CD4 naive, three CD4 memory, two CD8 naive and one CD8 memory plates per donor. Study results and caveats: Around 5.4% of naive CD4 clonotypes were common to a handful of donors. Generation probabilities were higher for clonotypes shared across all four sorted-subset donors than for unshared ones.

Replicate PCRs for sorted subsets used around 200 ng DNA; this equaled tens of thousands of T cell genomes. The repertoire was sequenced with immunoSEQ multiplex PCR; TCRdb's copy has only in-frame clones and lacks some. The profile shows over 2 million clones, around 96% of them singletons. To note about this clone: Its antigen is unknown.

Terminally differentiated effector memory CD45RA+ cells were excluded from the naive CD8 cells, which were CD45RO-negative and positively selected for CCR7. Germline-derived CDR1 and CDR2 are MDHEN and SYDVKM. The V end lost 2 bases, the J end lost 1 base, and 17 bases lay between the germline ends. The CDR3 loop spans 17 amino acids. The chain is built from TRBV28 and TRBJ1-1; D is ambiguous. The sequenced material came from naive CD8+ T cells sorted from blood. The clonotype originates from a man between 18 and 29 years old in good health. The CDR3 protein is CASSLEAGYLQNTEAFF. As DNA, the CDR3 is TGTGCCAGCAGTTTAGAGGCAGGATATCTTCAGAACACTGAAGCTTTCTTT.